The 14 T cell receptor beta chains below were found in one sample sequenced in a study of T cell repertoires in cytomegalovirus infection. A single record per CDR3 protein comes from TCRdb applying MiXCR to the reads. The sample lists about 180,000 distinct CDR3 sequences; roughly 21% were seen once. The antigens these receptors bind are not known. The sequencing here drew on CD8+ T cells from cultured PBMCs, taken from culture after CMV antigen stimulation. These receptors were obtained from a human donor in good health (CMV status not recorded). Some clones in this sample may be carry-over from other donors' samples.

The chain has TRBV7-8 and TRBJ2-7, with 9 bases aligning to TRBD1. This CDR3 spans 15 amino acids. Losses at the gene ends were 4 bases for V and 0 bases for J; bases not matched to a gene: 4. CDR1 and CDR2 from the germline V gene are SGHVS and FQNEAQ. The CDR3 nucleotides are TGTGCCAGCAGCTCACAGGGGGCGTCCTCCTACGAGCAGTACTTC. Encoded protein: CASSSQGASSYEQYF.

The chain is built from TRBV7-2 and TRBJ2-1, with unresolved D. There are 17 residues in the CDR3. The V gene's germline CDR1 is SGHTA and CDR2 FQGNSA. V was clipped by 3 bases and J by 0 bases, with 15 bases between them. CDR3 DNA sequence: TGTGCCAGCAGCTTCCGGGCGGCCTCGAGCTCCTACAATGAGCAGTTCTTC. It translates to CASSFRAASSSYNEQFF.

The chain combines TRBV11-2 with TRBJ2-7; TRBD1 agrees at 8 bases. Per the germline V gene, CDR1 is SGHAT and CDR2 is FQNNGV. This CDR3 contains 16 residues. The V gene end was trimmed by 4 bases and the J gene end by 4 bases; junction bases not matched to a gene: 12. CDR3 loop: CASSSLPGQDLYEQYF. DNA of the CDR3: TGTGCCAGCAGCTCTTTACCGGGACAGGACCTATACGAGCAGTACTTC.

This clonotype was seen only a few times. The chain employs TRBV20-1 and TRBJ1-2; 8 bases align to TRBD1. Germline CDR1 is DFQATT and CDR2 is SNEGSKA (reference sequence). Trimming removed 4 bases from V and 0 bases from J; junction bases left unmatched: 7. The CDR3 is 15 amino acids. CDR3 in amino acids: CSATRGQASNYGYTF. As DNA, the CDR3 is TGCAGTGCTACGCGGGGACAGGCTTCTAACTATGGCTACACCTTC.

This clonotype turned up a few times. J is TRBJ1-2 and V is TRBV7-6, with 9 bases fitting TRBD1. Trimming removed 1 base from V and 1 base from J; junction bases left unmatched: 4. CDR3 length: 16 residues. Germline lookup yields CDR1 SGHVS and CDR2 FNYEAQ. CDR3 coding DNA: TGTGCCAGCAGCTTAGGGTTGGACAGGGGTAACTATGGCTACACCTTC. As protein: CASSLGLDRGNYGYTF.

This chain joins TRBV6-6 and TRBJ1-1, with TRBD1 matching over 8 bases. CDR1 and CDR2 from the germline V gene are MNHNY and SVGAGI (reference sequence). The CDR3 sequence is 15 residues long. J was trimmed by 4 bases and V by 0 bases; bases with no gene match: 4. DNA of the CDR3: TGTGCCAGCAGTTACTCACAGGGGGTCCGCACTGAAGCTTTCTTT. Protein product: CASSYSQGVRTEAFF.

This clonotype turned up a few times. The chain is built from TRBV7-8 and TRBJ1-5; 7 bases are a match to TRBD1. V lost 2 bases to trimming and J lost 2 bases; unmatched junction nucleotides: 3. CDR1 SGHVS and CDR2 FQNEAQ come from the germline V gene. CDR3 length equals 15 residues. CDR3 nucleotides: TGTGCCAGCAGCTTATATACAGGGGGCAATCAGCCCCAGCATTTT. Protein: CASSLYTGGNQPQHF.

The chain is built from TRBV7-8 and TRBJ1-4, with 8 nucleotides matching TRBD1. This CDR3 has 15 amino acids. Per the germline V gene, CDR1 is SGHVS and CDR2 is FQNEAQ. Losses at the gene ends were 4 bases for V and 8 bases for J; bases not matched to a gene: 9. CDR3 coding DNA: TGTGCCAGCAGCTATCGGACAGGGAAGGGCGAAAAACTGTTTTTT. Translating gives CASSYRTGKGEKLFF.

CDR3 amino acids: CASSYATQETQYF. CDR3 coding DNA: TGTGCCAGCAGTTACGCGACACAAGAGACCCAGTACTTC. The chain is built from TRBV6-5 and TRBJ2-5; D is uncertain. Germline loops: CDR1 MNHEY, CDR2 SVGAGI. The V gene lost 2 bases and the J gene lost 2 bases, with 6 bases spanning the gap. The CDR3 has 13 amino acids.

The CDR3 region has the DNA TGTGCCACCAGCAGAGACCCAGTCAATACGCAGTATTTT. Amino acids: CATSRDPVNTQYF. V and J are TRBV15 and TRBJ2-3; D unclear. The germline V gene encodes CDR1 LNHNV and CDR2 YYDKDF (reference sequence). Trimming took off 0 bases at V and 7 bases at J, with 8 bases between the two ends. This CDR3 region has 13 residues.

The chain recombines TRBV7-2 with TRBJ2-4; the D is unclear. There are 16 residues in the CDR3. V dropped 3 bases and J dropped 1 base, with 13 bases sitting between them. Germline V CDR1 and CDR2: SGHTA, FQGNSA. CDR3 region: CASSFVSLRAKNIQYF. The CDR3 nucleotides read TGTGCCAGCAGCTTTGTTTCCTTACGGGCCAAAAACATTCAGTACTTC.

The chain combines TRBV6-1 with TRBJ2-7, with D tentatively TRBD1 (6 bases). There are 15 residues in the CDR3. Per the germline V gene, CDR1 is MNHNS and CDR2 is SASEGT. Between the trimmed V and J ends, which lost 7 bases and 5 bases, there was a span of 21 bases. DNA of the CDR3: TGTGCCAGCACCCATACAGGGATCCCCGATGACGAGCAGTACTTC. Its translation: CASTHTGIPDDEQYF.

This clonotype was detected a few times. J is TRBJ1-1 and V is TRBV12-3 or TRBV12-4; D remains unclear. CDR3 size: 14 residues. V gave up 3 bases and J gave up 2 bases, with 10 bases separating them. CDR3 coding DNA: TGTGCCAGCAGTTTCCAGGACGGAAACACTGAAGCTTTCTTT. Its protein product is CASSFQDGNTEAFF.

The V and J genes are TRBV7-8 and TRBJ2-3; the D call may be TRBD1 or TRBD2 (5 bases each). Trimming removed 5 bases from V and 4 bases from J, with 7 bases in between. Per germline, CDR1 SGHVS and CDR2 FQNEAQ. This CDR3 region has 12 residues. In DNA, the CDR3 is TGTGCCAGCAGCCGAGGGGCAGATACGCAGTATTTT. Translated, it gives CASSRGADTQYF.